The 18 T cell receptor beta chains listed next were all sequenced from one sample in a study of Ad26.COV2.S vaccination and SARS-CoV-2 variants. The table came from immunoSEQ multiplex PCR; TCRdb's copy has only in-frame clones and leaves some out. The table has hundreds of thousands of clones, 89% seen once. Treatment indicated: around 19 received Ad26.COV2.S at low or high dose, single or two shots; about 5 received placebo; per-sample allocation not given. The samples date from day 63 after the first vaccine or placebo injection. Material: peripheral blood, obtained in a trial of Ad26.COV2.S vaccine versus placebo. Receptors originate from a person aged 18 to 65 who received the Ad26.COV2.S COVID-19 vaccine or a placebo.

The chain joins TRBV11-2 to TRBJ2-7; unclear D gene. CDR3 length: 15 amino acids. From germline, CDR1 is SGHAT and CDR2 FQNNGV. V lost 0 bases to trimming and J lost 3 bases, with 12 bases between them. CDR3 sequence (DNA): TGTGCCAGCAGCTTAGAATCTGTGCCCAGCTACGAGCAGTACTTC. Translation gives CASSLESVPSYEQYF.

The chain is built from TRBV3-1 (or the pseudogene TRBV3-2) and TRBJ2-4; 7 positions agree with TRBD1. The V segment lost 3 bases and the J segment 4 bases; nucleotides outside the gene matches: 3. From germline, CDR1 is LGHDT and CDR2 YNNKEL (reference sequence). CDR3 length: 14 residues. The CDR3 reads CASSQSGQKNIQYF. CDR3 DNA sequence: TGTGCCAGCAGCCAGTCGGGACAGAAAAACATTCAGTACTTC.

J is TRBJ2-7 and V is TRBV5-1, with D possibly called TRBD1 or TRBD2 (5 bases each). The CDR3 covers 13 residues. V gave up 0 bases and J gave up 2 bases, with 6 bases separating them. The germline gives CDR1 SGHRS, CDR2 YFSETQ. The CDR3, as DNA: TGCGCCAGCAGCTTGGGGGGACCCTACGAGCAGTACTTC. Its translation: CASSLGGPYEQYF. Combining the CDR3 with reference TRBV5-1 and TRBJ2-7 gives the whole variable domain KAGVTQTPRYLIKTRGQQVTLSCSPISGHRSVSWYQQTPGQGLQFLFEYFSETQRNKGNFPGRFSGRQFSNSRSEMNVSTLELGDSALYLCASSLGGPYEQYFGPGTRLTVT.

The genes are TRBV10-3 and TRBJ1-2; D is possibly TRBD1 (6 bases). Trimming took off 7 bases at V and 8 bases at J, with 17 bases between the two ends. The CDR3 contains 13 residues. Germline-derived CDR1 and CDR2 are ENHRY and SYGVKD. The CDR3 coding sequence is TGTGCCATCAAGCCAGACTTAACAGGGGGCTACACCTTC. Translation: CAIKPDLTGGYTF.

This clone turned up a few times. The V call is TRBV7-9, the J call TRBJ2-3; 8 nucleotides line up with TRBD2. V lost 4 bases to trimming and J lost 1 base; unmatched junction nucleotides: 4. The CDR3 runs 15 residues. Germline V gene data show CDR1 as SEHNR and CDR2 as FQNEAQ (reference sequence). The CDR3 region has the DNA TGTGCCAGCAGCTCGCCGACTAGCGGCACAGATACGCAGTATTTT. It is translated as CASSSPTSGTDTQYF.

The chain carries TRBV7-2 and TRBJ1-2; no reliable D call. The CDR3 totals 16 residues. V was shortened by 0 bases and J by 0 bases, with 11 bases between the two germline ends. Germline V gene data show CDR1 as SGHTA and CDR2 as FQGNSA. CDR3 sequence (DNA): TGTGCCAGCAGCTTAGCCGGGTCCGCTTCTAACTATGGCTACACCTTC. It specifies CASSLAGSASNYGYTF.

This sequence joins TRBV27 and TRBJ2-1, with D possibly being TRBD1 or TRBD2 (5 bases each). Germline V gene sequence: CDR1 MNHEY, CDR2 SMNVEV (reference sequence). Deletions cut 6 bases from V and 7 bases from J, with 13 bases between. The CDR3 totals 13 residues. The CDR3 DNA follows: TGTGCCAGCAGCCTGGGACCCGGGAATGAGCAGTTCTTC. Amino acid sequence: CASSLGPGNEQFF.

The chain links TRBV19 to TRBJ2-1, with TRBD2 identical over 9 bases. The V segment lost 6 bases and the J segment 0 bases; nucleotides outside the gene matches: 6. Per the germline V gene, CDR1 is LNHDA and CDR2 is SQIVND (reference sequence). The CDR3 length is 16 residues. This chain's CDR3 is CASSGASGVSYNEQFF. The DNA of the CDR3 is TGTGCCAGTAGCGGTGCTAGCGGGGTCTCCTACAATGAGCAGTTCTTC.

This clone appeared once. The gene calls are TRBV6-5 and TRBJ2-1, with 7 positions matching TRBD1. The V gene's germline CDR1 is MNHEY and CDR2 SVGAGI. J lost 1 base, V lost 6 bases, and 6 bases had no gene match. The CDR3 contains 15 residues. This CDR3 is CASSGDRGSYNEQFF. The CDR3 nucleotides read TGTGCCAGCAGCGGGGACAGAGGGTCCTACAATGAGCAGTTCTTC.

CDR3 coding DNA: TGTGCCAGCAGCCCGTCGGGGTCTCAAGAGACCCAGTACTTC. Protein: CASSPSGSQETQYF. This chain uses TRBV3-1 (or the pseudogene TRBV3-2) with TRBJ2-5; D possibly corresponds to TRBD2 (5 bases). There are 14 residues in the CDR3. Germline V CDR1 and CDR2: LGHDT, YNNKEL (reference sequence). The ends were cut back, 4 bases at V and 2 bases at J, with 11 bases in the middle.

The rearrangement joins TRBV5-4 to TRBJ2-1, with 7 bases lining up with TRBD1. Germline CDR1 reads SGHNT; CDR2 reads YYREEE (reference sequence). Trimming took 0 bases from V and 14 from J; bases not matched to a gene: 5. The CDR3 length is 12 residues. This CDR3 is CASSLGRQGEFF. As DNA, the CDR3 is TGTGCCAGCAGCTTGGGTCGACAGGGTGAGTTCTTC.

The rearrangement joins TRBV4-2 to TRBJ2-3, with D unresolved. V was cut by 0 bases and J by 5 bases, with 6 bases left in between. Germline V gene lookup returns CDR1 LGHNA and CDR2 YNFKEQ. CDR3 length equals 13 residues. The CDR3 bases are TGTGCCAGCAGCCAAGATCCGGGAGATACGCAGTATTTT. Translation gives CASSQDPGDTQYF.

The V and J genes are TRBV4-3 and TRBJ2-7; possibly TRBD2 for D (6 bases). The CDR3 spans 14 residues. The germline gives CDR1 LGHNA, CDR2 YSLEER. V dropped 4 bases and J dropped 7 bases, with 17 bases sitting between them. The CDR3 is CASSLLREFGEQYF. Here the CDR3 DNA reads TGCGCCAGCAGCCTGCTCCGGGAGTTTGGGGAGCAGTACTTC.

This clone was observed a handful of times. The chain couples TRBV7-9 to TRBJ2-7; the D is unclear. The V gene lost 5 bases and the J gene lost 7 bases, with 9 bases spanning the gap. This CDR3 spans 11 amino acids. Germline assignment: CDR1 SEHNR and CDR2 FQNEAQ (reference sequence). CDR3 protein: CASSRFGEQYF. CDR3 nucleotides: TGTGCCAGCAGCCGGTTCGGGGAGCAGTACTTC.

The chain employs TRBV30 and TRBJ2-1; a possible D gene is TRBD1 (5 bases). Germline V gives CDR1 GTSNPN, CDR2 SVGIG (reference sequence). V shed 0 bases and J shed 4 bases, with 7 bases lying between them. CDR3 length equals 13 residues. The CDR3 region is CAWSVGAYNEQFF. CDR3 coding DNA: TGTGCCTGGAGTGTTGGGGCTTACAATGAGCAGTTCTTC. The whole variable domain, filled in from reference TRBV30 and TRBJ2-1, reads SQTIHQWPATLVQPVGSPLSLECTVEGTSNPNLYWYRQAAGRGLQLLFYSVGIGQISSEVPQNLSASRPQDRQFILSSKKLLLSDSGFYLCAWSVGAYNEQFFGPGTRLTVL.

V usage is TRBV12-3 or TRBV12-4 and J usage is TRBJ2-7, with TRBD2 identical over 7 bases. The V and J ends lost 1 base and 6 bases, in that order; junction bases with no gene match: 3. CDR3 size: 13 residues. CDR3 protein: CASSLVGGVEQYF. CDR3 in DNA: TGTGCCAGCAGTTTAGTTGGGGGGGTCGAGCAGTACTTC.

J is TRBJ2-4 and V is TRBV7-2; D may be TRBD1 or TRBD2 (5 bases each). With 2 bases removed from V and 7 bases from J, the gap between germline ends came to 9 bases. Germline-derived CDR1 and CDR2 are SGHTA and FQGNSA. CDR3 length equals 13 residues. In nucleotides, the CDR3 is TGTGCCAGCAGCTTAATCAGGGAGAACATTCAGTACTTC. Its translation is CASSLIRENIQYF.

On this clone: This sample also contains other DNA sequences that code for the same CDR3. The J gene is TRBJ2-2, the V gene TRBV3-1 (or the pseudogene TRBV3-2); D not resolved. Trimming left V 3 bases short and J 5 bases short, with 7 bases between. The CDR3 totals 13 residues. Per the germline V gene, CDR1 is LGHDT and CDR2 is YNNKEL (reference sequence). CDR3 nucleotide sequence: TGTGCCAGCAGCCAGCTAGGGACCGGGGAGCTGTTTTTT. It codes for CASSQLGTGELFF.